This is a list of T cell receptor beta chains from one sample in a study of CD8 T cells in Susac syndrome. Each CDR3 protein gets one entry after TCRdb re-called the immunoSEQ multiplex PCR reads with MiXCR. In the table there are approximately 300,000 distinct CDR3 sequences, about nine tenths of which are singletons. Sequenced sample: CD8+ T cells from PBMCs. These receptors came from a human donor with multiple sclerosis. Both conserved end residues are part of each CDR3. D genes are given only for firm matches. The size field is filled for only some rows; it gives once, few, many or a size class.

J,V,size,length,D,DNA,CDR3
TRBJ2-7,TRBV20-1,few,16,NA,TGCAGTGCTAGAGATCGCCTCACACCGTACTCCTACGAGCAGTACTTC,CSARDRLTPYSYEQYF
TRBJ2-7,TRBV4-1,NA,15,TRBD1,TGCGCCAGCAGCCAACGGACAGGGGACCCCTACGAGCAGTACTTC,CASSQRTGDPYEQYF
TRBJ1-4,TRBV28,NA,15,NA,TGTGCCAGCAGCCGAGACGCTCCCGGGATGGAAAAACTGTTTTTT,CASSRDAPGMEKLFF
TRBJ2-7,TRBV7-9,NA,14,NA,TGTGCCAGCAGCTTAATCGCAGACTATTACGAGCAGTACTTC,CASSLIADYYEQYF
TRBJ2-1,TRBV12-3/TRBV12-4,few,12,NA,TGTGCCAGCAGGAGGGACCCCGATGAGCAGTTCTTC,CASRRDPDEQFF
TRBJ2-2,TRBV11-1,NA,20,NA,TGTGCCAGCAGCTTAGCGCTCGGGGCAGCCTACGAAGAAGGGCCCGGGGAGCTGTTTTTT,CASSLALGAAYEEGPGELFF
TRBJ2-5,TRBV20-1,NA,15,NA,TGCAGTGGTGTAGCCGGAGGACTGACCCAAGAGACCCAGTACTTC,CSGVAGGLTQETQYF
TRBJ2-1,TRBV28,NA,13,NA,TGTGCCAGCAGTTCCACAGGGTACAATGAGCAGTTCTTC,CASSSTGYNEQFF
TRBJ2-1,TRBV7-3,NA,15,TRBD2,TGTGCCAGCAGCTCACTAGCGAGCCCCTACAATGAGCAGTTCTTC,CASSSLASPYNEQFF
TRBJ2-1,TRBV27,NA,12,NA,TGTGCCAGCAGGGGTCGGGGGTTGGAGCAGTTCTTC,CASRGRGLEQFF
TRBJ2-1,TRBV20-1,NA,15,TRBD2,TGCAGTGCTTTCCGAGCGGGAGGCCCGATCAATGAGCAGTTCTTC,CSAFRAGGPINEQFF
TRBJ2-2,TRBV14,NA,14,NA,TGTGCCAGCAGCCAAGATATCACTACCGGGGAGCTGTTTTTT,CASSQDITTGELFF
TRBJ2-7,TRBV29-1,NA,12,NA,TGCAGCGTTGAAGACCCAACCTACGAGCAGTACTTC,CSVEDPTYEQYF
TRBJ2-7,TRBV20-1,NA,12,NA,TGCAGTGCTGGCAGGGAATCCTACGAGCAGTACTTC,CSAGRESYEQYF
TRBJ2-7,TRBV23-1,NA,15,NA,TGCGCCAGCAGTCAATCTTGGACAGACCCCTACGAGCAGTACTTC,CASSQSWTDPYEQYF
TRBJ2-3,TRBV4-2,NA,17,TRBD2,TGTGCCAGCAGCCAAGGACATAGCGGGGGGGGCACAGATACGCAGTATTTT,CASSQGHSGGGTDTQYF